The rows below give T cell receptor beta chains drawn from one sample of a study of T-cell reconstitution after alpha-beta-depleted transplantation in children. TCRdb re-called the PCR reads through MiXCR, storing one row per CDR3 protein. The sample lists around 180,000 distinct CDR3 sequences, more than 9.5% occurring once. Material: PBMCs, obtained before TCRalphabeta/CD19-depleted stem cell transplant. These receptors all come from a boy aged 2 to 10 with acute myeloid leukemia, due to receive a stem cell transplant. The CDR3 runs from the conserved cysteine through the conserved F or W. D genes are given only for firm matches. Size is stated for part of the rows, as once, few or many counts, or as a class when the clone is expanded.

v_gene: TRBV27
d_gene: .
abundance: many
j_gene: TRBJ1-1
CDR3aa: CASSNRIEAFF
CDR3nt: TGTGCCAGCAGCAACAGAATTGAAGCTTTCTTT

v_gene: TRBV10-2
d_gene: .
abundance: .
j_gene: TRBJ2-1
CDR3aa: CASGDSSSYNEQFF
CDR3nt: TGCGCCAGTGGGGACTCTAGCTCCTACAATGAGCAGTTCTTC

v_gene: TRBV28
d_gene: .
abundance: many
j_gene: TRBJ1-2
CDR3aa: CASSLAHSEANYGYTF
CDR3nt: TGTGCCAGCAGTTTAGCTCACTCTGAAGCTAACTATGGCTACACCTTC

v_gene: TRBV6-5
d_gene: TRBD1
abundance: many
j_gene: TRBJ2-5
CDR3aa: CASSFGDRVGETQYF
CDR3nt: TGTGCCAGCAGTTTCGGGGACAGGGTTGGAGAGACCCAGTACTTC

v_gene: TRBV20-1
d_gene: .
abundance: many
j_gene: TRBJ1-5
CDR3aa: CSASVLYSNQPQHF
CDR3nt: TGCAGTGCTAGTGTCCTCTATAGCAATCAGCCCCAGCATTTT

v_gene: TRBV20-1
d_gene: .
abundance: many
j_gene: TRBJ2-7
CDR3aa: CSARREEGEQYF
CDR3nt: TGCAGTGCGCGGAGAGAGGAGGGCGAGCAGTACTTC

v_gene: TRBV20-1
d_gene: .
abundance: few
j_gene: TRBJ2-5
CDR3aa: CSVARRGTLQETQYF
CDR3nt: TGCAGTGTGGCTAGGCGGGGAACTCTCCAAGAGACCCAGTACTTC

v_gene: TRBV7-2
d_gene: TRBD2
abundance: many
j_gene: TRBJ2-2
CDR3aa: CASSSHLRTSGRDATGELFF
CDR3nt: TGTGCCAGCAGCTCCCACCTACGGACTAGCGGGCGCGATGCCACCGGGGAGCTGTTTTTT

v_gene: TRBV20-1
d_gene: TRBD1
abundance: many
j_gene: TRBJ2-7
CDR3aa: CSASGQGAWGEQYF
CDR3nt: TGCAGTGCTAGTGGTCAGGGGGCGTGGGGCGAGCAGTACTTC

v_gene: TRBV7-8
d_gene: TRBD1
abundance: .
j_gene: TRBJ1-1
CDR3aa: CASSLARQGERGTEAFF
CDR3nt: TGTGCCAGCAGCTTAGCTAGACAGGGGGAGAGGGGGACTGAAGCTTTCTTT

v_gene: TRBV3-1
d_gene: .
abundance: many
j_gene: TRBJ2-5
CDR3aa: CASTPGRRKEETQYF
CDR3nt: TGTGCCAGCACTCCGGGACGCAGGAAAGAAGAGACCCAGTACTTC

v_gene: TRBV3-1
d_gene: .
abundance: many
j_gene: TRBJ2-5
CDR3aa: CASSQTQDWGQETQYF
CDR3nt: TGTGCCAGCAGCCAAACCCAGGACTGGGGCCAAGAGACCCAGTACTTC

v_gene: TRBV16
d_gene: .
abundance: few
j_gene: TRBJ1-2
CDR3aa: CASSQLNYGYTF
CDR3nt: TGTGCCAGCAGCCAATTAAACTATGGCTACACCTTC

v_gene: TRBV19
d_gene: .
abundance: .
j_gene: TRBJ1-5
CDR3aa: CASSMQGTGQPQHF
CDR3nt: TGTGCCAGTAGTATGCAGGGAACGGGGCAGCCCCAGCATTTT

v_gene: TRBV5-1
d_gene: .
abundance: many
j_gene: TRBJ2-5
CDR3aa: CASSLSGWAQYF
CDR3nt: TGCGCCAGCAGCCTTTCCGGATGGGCCCAGTACTTC

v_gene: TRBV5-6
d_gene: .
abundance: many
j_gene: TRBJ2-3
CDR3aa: CASGALQGGDSDTQYF
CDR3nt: TGTGCCAGCGGAGCCCTACAGGGGGGGGATTCAGATACGCAGTATTTT

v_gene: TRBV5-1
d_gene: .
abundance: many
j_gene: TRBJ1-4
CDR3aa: CARPGEGQEKLFF
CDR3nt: TGCGCCAGACCGGGAGAGGGACAAGAAAAACTGTTTTTT

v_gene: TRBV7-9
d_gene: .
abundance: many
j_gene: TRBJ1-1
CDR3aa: CASSVTWAEAFF
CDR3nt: TGTGCCAGCAGCGTGACATGGGCTGAAGCTTTCTTT

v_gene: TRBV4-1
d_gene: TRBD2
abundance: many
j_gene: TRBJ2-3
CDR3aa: CASSQHGLAADTQYF
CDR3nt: TGCGCCAGCAGCCAACACGGACTAGCCGCAGATACGCAGTATTTT

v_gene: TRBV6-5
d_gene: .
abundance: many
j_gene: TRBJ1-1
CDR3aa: CASSRSAKVTEAFF
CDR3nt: TGTGCCAGCAGCCGGTCGGCTAAGGTGACTGAAGCTTTCTTT

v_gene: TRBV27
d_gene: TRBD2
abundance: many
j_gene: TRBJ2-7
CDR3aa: CASSSGTSGSYEQYF
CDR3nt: TGTGCCAGCAGTTCCGGGACTAGCGGGAGCTACGAGCAGTACTTC

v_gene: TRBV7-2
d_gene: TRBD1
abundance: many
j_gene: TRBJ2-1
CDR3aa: CASSTDREAYNEQFF
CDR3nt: TGTGCCAGCAGCACGGACAGGGAGGCCTACAATGAGCAGTTCTTC

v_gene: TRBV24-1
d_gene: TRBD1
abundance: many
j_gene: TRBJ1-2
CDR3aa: CATSGPGQAYGYTF
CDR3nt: TGTGCCACCAGTGGTCCCGGACAGGCGTATGGCTACACCTTC

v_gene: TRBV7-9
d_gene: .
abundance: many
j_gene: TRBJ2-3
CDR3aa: CASSNTGGRLGTDTQYF
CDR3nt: TGTGCCAGCAGCAACACTGGGGGGCGCCTTGGCACAGATACGCAGTATTTT

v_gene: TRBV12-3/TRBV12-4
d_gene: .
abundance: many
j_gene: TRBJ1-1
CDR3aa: CASSSQGYPEAFF
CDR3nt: TGTGCCAGCAGCTCTCAGGGGTACCCTGAAGCTTTCTTT

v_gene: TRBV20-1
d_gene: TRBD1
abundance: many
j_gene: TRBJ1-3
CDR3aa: CSARDRASGNTIYF
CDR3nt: TGCAGTGCTAGGGACAGGGCCTCTGGAAACACCATATATTTT

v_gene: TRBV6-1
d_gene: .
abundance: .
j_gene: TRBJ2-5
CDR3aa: CASTSGRGQQETQYF
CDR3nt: TGTGCCAGCACGTCCGGGAGGGGACAGCAAGAGACCCAGTACTTC

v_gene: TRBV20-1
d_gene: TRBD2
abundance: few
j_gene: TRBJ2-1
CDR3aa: CSAKTGTSGRAGNNEQFF
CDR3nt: TGCAGTGCTAAGACCGGGACTAGCGGGAGGGCCGGCAACAATGAGCAGTTCTTC

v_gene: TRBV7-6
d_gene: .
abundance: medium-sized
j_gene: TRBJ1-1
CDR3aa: CASSFSLMNTEAFF
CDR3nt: TGTGCCAGCAGCTTCTCGTTAATGAACACTGAAGCTTTCTTT

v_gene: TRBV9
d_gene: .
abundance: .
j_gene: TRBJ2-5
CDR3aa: CASSAGQQQETQSF
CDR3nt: TGTGCCAGCAGCGCAGGACAGCAGCAAGAGACCCAGTCCTTC

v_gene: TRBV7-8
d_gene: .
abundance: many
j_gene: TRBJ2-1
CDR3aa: CASTPAPGSYNEQFF
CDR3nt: TGTGCCAGCACCCCAGCGCCGGGTTCCTACAATGAGCAGTTCTTC

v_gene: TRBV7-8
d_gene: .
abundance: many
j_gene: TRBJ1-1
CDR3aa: CASSLGGSLNTEAFF
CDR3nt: TGTGCCAGCAGCTTAGGAGGGTCCTTGAACACTGAAGCTTTCTTT

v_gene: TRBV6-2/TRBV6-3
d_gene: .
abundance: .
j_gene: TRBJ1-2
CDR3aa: CASSPQPNYGYTF
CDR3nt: TGTGCCAGCAGCCCACAACCTAACTATGGCTACACCTTC

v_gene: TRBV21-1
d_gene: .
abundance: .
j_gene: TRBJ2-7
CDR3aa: CASSKEDEQYF
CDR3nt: TGTGCCAGCAGCAAAGAGGACGAGCAGTACTTC

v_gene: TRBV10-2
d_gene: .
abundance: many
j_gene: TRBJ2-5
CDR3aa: CASSDPSRGALETQYF
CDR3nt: TGCGCCAGCAGTGACCCCTCCAGGGGCGCGCTGGAGACCCAGTACTTC

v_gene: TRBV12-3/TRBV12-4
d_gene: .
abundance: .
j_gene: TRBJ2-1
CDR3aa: CASRRAYNEQFF
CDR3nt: TGTGCCAGCAGACGGGCCTACAATGAGCAGTTCTTC

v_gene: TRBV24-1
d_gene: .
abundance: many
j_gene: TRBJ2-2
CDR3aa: CATSTGWGTGELFF
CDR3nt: TGTGCCACCAGTACAGGGTGGGGCACCGGGGAGCTGTTTTTT

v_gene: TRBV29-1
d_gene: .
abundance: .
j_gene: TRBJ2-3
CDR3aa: CSVEVRRGTDTQYF
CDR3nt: TGCAGCGTTGAAGTGCGGCGGGGCACAGATACGCAGTATTTT

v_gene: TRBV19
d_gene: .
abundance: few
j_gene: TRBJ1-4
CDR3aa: CASSIRLGTIEEKLFF
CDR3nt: TGTGCCAGTAGTATAAGGCTCGGGACAATTGAAGAAAAACTGTTTTTT

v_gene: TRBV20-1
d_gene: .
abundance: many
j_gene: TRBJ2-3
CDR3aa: CSAGIPPLGSEGSTDTQYF
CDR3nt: TGCAGTGCTGGGATCCCCCCCCTCGGGAGTGAGGGGAGCACAGATACGCAGTATTTT

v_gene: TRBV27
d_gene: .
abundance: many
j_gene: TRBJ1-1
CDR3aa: CASGLQMAEAFF
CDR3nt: TGTGCCAGCGGATTACAGATGGCTGAAGCTTTCTTT

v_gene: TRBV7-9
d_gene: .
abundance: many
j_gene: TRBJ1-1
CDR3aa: CASGSGTEAFF
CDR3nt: TGTGCCAGCGGTTCCGGGACCGAAGCTTTCTTT

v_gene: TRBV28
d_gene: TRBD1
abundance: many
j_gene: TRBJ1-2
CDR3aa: CASSLYRGDGYTF
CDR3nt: TGTGCCAGCAGTTTATACAGGGGGGATGGCTACACCTTC

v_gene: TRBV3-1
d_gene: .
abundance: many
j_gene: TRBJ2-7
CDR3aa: CASSQAGEQYF
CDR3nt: TGTGCCAGCAGCCAAGCCGGCGAGCAGTACTTC

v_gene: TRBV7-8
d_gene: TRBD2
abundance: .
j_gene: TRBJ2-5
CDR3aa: CASSLGPSGKGETQYF
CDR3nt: TGTGCCAGCAGCTTAGGACCTAGCGGGAAGGGAGAGACCCAGTACTTC

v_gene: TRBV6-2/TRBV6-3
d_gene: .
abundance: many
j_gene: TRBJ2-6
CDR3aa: CASRGGQAYSGANVLTF
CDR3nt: TGTGCCAGCCGGGGAGGACAGGCGTACTCTGGGGCCAACGTCCTGACTTTC